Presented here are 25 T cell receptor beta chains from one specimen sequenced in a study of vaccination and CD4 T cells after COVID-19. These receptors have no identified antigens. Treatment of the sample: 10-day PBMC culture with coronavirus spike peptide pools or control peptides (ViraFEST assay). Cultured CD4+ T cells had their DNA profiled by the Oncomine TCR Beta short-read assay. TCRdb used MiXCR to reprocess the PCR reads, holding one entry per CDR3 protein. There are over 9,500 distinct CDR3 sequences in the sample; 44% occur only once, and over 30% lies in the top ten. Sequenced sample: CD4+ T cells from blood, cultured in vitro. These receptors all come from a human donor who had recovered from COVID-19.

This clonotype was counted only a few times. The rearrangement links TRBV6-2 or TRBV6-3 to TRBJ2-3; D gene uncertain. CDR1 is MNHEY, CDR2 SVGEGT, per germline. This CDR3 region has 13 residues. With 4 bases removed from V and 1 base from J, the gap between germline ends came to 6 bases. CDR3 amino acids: CASSSVGTDTQYF. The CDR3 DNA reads TGTGCCAGCAGTTCGGTAGGCACAGATACGCAGTATTTT.

The CDR3 DNA follows: TGTGCCAGCAGATTGTCAACTAACTATGGCTACACCTTC. This encodes CASRLSTNYGYTF. The chain carries TRBV27 and TRBJ1-2; D is uncertain. Germline V gene sequence: CDR1 MNHEY, CDR2 SMNVEV (reference sequence). V was trimmed by 6 bases and J by 0 bases, leaving 8 bases between them. This CDR3 comprises 13 residues.

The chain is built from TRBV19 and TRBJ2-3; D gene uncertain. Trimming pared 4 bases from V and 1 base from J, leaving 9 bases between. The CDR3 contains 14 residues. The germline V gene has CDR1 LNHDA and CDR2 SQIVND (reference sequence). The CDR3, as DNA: TGTGCCAGTAGTAGGCAGGCGGGCACAGATACGCAGTATTTT. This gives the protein CASSRQAGTDTQYF. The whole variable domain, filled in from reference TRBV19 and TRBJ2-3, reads DGGITQSPKYLFRKEGQNVTLSCEQNLNHDAMYWYRQDPGQGLRLIYYSQIVNDFQKGDIAEGYSVSREKKESFPLTVTSAQKNPTAFYLCASSRQAGTDTQYFGPGTRLTVL.

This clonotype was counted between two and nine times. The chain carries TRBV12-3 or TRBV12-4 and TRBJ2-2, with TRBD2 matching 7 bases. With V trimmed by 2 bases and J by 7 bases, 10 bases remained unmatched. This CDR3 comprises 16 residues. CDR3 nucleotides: TGTGCCAGCAGTTTATGGTCTGGGGGGGTGGTCGGGGAGCTGTTTTTT. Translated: CASSLWSGGVVGELFF.

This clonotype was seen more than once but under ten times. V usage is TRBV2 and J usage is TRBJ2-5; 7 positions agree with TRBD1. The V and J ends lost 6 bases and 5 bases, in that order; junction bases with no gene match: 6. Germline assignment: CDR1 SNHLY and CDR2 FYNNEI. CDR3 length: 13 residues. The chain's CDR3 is CASRWGQRETQYF. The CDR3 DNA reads TGTGCCAGCAGATGGGGACAGAGGGAGACCCAGTACTTC.

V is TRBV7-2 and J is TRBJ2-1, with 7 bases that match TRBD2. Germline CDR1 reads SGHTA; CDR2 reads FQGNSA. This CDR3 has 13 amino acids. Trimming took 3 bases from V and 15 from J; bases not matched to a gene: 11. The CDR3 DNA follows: TGTGCCAGCAGCTTTGGAGCCCCGGGACTAATGTTCTTC. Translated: CASSFGAPGLMFF.

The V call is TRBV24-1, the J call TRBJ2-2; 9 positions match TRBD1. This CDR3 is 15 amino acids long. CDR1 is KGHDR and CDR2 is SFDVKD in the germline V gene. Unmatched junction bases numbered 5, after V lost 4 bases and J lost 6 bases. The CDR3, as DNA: TGTGCCACCAGTGAAGGACAGGGGCGTCCCGGGGAGCTGTTTTTT. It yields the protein CATSEGQGRPGELFF.

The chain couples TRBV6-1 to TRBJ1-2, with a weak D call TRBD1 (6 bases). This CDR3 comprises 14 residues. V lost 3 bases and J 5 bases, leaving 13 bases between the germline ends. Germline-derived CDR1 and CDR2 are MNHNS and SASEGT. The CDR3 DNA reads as TGTGCCAGCAGTGATCAGGGGATAGGTTATGGCTACACCTTC. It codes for CASSDQGIGYGYTF.

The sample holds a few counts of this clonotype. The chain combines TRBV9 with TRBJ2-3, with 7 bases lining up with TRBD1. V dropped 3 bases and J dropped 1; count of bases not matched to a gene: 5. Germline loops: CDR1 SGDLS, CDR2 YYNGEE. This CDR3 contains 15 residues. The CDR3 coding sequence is TGTGCCAGCAGCGCGGGACAGCAGGGCACAGATACGCAGTATTTT. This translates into CASSAGQQGTDTQYF.

CDR3 coding DNA: TGTGCCAGCAGGCCGAGTCTAGCGGATAATGAGCAGTTCTTC. It specifies CASRPSLADNEQFF. The rearrangement joins TRBV7-9 to TRBJ2-1, with 7 bases fitting TRBD2. This CDR3 contains 14 residues. The trim removed 6 bases at V and 7 bases at J, leaving 9 bases unmatched. Germline V lookup: CDR1 SEHNR, CDR2 FQNEAQ (reference sequence).

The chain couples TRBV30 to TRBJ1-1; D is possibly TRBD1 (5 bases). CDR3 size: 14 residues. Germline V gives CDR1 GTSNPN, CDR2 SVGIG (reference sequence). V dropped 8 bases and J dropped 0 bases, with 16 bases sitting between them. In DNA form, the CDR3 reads TGTGCCGGCGCCGCCTTGACAGTGAACACTGAAGCTTTCTTT. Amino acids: CAGAALTVNTEAFF.

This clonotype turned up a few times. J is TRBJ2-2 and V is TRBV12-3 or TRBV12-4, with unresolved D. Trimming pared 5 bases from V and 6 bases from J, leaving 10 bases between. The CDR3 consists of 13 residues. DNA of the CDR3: TGTGCCAGCAGTCGAGGCGGCCCCGGGGAGCTGTTTTTT. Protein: CASSRGGPGELFF.

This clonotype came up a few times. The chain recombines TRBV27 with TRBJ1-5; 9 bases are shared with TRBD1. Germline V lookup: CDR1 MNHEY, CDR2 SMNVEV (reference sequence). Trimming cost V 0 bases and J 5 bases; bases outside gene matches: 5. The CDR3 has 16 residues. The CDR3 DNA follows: TGTGCCAGCAGTTTATCCGGGACAGGGCAACATCAGCCCCAGCATTTT. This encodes CASSLSGTGQHQPQHF.

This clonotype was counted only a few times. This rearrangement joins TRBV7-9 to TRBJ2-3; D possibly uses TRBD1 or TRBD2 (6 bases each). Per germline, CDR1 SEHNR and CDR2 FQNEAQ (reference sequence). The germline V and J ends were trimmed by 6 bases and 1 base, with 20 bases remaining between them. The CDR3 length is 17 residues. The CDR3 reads CASSKPRAGGGTDTQYF. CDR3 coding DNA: TGTGCCAGCAGTAAACCCCGAGCCGGGGGCGGCACAGATACGCAGTATTTT.

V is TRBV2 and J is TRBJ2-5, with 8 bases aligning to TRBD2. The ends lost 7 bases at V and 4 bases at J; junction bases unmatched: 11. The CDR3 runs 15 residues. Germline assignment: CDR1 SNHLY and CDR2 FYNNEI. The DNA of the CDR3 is TGTGCCAGCAATCGAGCGGGGGTCTTTGGAGAGACCCAGTACTTC. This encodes CASNRAGVFGETQYF.

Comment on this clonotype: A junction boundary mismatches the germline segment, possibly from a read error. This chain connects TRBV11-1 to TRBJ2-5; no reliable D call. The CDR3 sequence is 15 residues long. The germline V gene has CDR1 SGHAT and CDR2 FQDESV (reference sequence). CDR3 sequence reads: CASSQDGVSQETQYF. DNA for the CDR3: TGCGCCAGCAGCCAAGATGGAGTATCACAAGAGACCCAGTACTTC.

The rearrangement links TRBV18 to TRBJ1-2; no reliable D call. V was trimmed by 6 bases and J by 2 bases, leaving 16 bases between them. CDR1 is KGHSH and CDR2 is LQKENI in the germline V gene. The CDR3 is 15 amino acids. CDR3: CASSPGGSANYGYTF. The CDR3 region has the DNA TGTGCCAGCTCCCCGGGAGGTAGTGCGAACTATGGCTACACCTTC.

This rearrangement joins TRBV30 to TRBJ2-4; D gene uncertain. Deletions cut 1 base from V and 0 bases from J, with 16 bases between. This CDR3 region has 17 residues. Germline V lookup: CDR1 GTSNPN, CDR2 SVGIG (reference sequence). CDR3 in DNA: TGTGCCTGGAGTGCCCCCCGGGTGGAGAAAGCCAAAAACATTCAGTACTTC. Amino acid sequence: CAWSAPRVEKAKNIQYF.

The CDR3 spells CASSLDRGQSTEAFF. For the CDR3, the DNA is TGTGCCAGCAGCTTAGACAGGGGGCAAAGCACTGAAGCTTTCTTT. The chain links TRBV11-3 to TRBJ1-1; 8 bases are a match to TRBD1. The CDR3 has 15 residues. CDR1 and CDR2 (germline): SGHNT, YENEEA. V was pared by 0 bases and J by 4 bases, with 4 bases of the junction left unmatched.

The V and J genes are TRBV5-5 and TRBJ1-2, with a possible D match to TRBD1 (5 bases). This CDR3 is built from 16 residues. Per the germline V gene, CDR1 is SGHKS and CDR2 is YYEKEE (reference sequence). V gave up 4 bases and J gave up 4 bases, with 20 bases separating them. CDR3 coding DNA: TGTGCCAGCAGCCCGTCACTAAGTTCGGGACTCTATGGCTACACCTTC. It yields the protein CASSPSLSSGLYGYTF.

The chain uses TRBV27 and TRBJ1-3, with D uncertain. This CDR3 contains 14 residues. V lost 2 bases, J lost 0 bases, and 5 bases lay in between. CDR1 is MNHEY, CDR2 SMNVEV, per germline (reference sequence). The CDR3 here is CASSLAGSGNTIYF. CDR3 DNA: TGTGCCAGCAGTTTAGCCGGCTCTGGAAACACCATATATTTT.

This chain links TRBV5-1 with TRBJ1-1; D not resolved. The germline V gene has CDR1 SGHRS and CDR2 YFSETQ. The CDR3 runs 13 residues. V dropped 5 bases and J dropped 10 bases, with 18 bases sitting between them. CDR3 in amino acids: CASSSGMVDIAFF. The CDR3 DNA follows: TGCGCCAGCAGTTCGGGCATGGTTGATATAGCTTTCTTT.

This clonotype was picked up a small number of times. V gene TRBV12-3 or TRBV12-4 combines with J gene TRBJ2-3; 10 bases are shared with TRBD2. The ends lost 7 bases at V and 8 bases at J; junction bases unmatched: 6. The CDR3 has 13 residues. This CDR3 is CASTRTSGGTQYF. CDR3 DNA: TGTGCCAGCACCAGGACTAGCGGAGGTACGCAGTATTTT.

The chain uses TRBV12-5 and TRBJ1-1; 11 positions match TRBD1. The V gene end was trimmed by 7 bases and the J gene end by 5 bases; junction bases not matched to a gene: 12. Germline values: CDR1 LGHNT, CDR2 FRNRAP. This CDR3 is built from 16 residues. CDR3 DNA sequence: TGTGCTAGTGTACCTACAGGACAGGGGGCCAGGACTGAAGCTTTCTTT. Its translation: CASVPTGQGARTEAFF.

The DNA for the CDR3 is TGTGCCTGGAGTTCTGGGCTAAGCGGCTACACCTTC. Residues: CAWSSGLSGYTF. This chain uses TRBV30 with TRBJ1-2; D unclear. This CDR3 is built from 12 residues. V was cut by 2 bases and J by 8 bases, with 12 bases left in between. Per the germline V gene, CDR1 is GTSNPN and CDR2 is SVGIG (reference sequence).